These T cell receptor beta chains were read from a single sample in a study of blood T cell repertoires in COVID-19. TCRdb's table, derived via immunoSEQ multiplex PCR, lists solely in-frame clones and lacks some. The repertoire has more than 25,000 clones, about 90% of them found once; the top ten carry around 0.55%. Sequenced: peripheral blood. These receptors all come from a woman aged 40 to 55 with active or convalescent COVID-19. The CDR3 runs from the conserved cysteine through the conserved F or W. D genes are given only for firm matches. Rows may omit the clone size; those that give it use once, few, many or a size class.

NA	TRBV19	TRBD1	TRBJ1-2	TGTGCCAGTAGTACGCTCCGGGCAGGGGGATCCTATGGCTACACCTTC	CASSTLRAGGSYGYTF
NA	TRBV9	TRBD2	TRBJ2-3	TGTGCCAGCAGCGTCGGGACTAGCGCTTCCACAGATACGCAGTATTTT	CASSVGTSASTDTQYF
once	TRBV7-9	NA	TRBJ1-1	TGTGCCAGCAGCTTTCTCCCGGGGAGTACTGAAGCTTTCTTT	CASSFLPGSTEAFF
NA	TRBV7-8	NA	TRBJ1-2	TGTGCCAGCAGCTTAGGGGGAGGATTTGGCTACACCTTC	CASSLGGGFGYTF
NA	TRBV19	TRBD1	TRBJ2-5	TGTGCCAGTAGAAGTTCCTACAGGGGGGTCCACTCCGAGACCCAGTACTTC	CASRSSYRGVHSETQYF
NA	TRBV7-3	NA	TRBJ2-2	TGTGCCAGCAGCTTAACGCGGGCGAACACCGGGGAGCTGTTTTTT	CASSLTRANTGELFF
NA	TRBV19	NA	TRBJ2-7	TGTGCCAGTACCGGGGGAGGTCCCGCCACCGTTGAGGAGCAGTACTTC	CASTGGGPATVEEQYF
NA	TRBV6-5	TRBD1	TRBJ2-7	TGTGCCAGCAGTTACGAGGGGGCGAACTACGAGCAGTACTTC	CASSYEGANYEQYF
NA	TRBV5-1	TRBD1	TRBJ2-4	TGCGCCAGCAGCTTGTCCGGACAGGATAACATTCAGTACTTC	CASSLSGQDNIQYF
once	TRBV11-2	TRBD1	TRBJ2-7	TGTGCCAGCAGCTTCGGGACAGGGGGATCCGACGAGCAGTACTTC	CASSFGTGGSDEQYF
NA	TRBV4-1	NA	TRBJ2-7	TGCGCCAGCAGCCAAGATGTGAGCTACGAGCAGTACTTC	CASSQDVSYEQYF
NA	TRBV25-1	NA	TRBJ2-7	TGTGCCAGCAGTCCGACAGGACCCTACGAGCAGTACTTC	CASSPTGPYEQYF
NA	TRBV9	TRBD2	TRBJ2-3	TGTGCCAGCAGCGTAGGACTAGCGACAGATACGCAGTATTTT	CASSVGLATDTQYF
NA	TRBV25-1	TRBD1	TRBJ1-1	TGTGCCAGCAGTGAATCGACAGGGGTCTGGAACACTGAAGCTTTCTTT	CASSESTGVWNTEAFF
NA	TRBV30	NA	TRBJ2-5	TGTGCCTGGTTCCCGTACCACCACACAGGAACCCAGTACTTC	CAWFPYHHTGTQYF
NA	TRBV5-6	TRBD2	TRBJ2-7	TGTGCCAGCAGCTTGGGCGCGGGAGAAAGCGAGCAGTACTTC	CASSLGAGESEQYF
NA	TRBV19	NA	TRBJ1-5	TGTGCCAGTAGAAATCAGGCGGGGAGTCGTGGGCCCCAGCATTTT	CASRNQAGSRGPQHF
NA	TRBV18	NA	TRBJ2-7	TGTGCCAGCTCACCGAACCACGGTGGGGCCGCTCTCGAGCAGTACTTC	CASSPNHGGAALEQYF
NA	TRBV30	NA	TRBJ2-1	TGTGCCTGGGGGCAGTACAATGAGCAGTTCTTC	CAWGQYNEQFF
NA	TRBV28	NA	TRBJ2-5	TGTGCCAGCCATGGGGGCAGGGAGACACAAGAGACCCAGTACTTC	CASHGGRETQETQYF
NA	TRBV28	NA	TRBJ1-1	TGTGCCAGCAGTTTTCTTACAGGAAGAACCGCTGAAGCTTTCTTT	CASSFLTGRTAEAFF
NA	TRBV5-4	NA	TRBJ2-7	TGTGCCAGCAGCACACGCCCGTCGGGGGACGAGCAGTACTTC	CASSTRPSGDEQYF
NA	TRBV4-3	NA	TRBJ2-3	TGCGCCAGCAGCCATTCTCGCGGACTGCCGAGCACAGATACGCAGTATTTT	CASSHSRGLPSTDTQYF
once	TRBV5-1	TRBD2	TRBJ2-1	TGCGCCAGCAGCTGGGGGACTAGCGGGGTTAGCTCCTACAATGAGCAGTTCTTC	CASSWGTSGVSSYNEQFF
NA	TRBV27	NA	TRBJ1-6	TGTGCCAGCAGTTTTTCAGATTATAATTCACCCCTCCACTTT	CASSFSDYNSPLHF
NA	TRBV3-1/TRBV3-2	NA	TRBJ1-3	TGTGCCAGCAGTGGTTCAGGGTTCCTTGCCGGAAACACCATATATTTT	CASSGSGFLAGNTIYF
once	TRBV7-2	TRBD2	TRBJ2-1	TGTGCCAGCAGCTCCCTAGCGGTCGATGAGCAGTTCTTC	CASSSLAVDEQFF
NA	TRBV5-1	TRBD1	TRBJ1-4	TGCGCCAGTTATACAAACAGGGGGGAAGAAAAACTGTTTTTT	CASYTNRGEEKLFF
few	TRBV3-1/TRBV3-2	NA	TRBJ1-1	TGTGCCAGCACCCGGGGAGACACGAGGCTGGGAAACACTGAAGCTTTCTTT	CASTRGDTRLGNTEAFF
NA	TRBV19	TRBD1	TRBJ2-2	TGTGCCAGTAGTATCCTTGGGACAGTTAAAGCCGGGGAGCTGTTTTTT	CASSILGTVKAGELFF
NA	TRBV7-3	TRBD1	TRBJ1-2	TGTGCCAGCAGCTTATCAGGGGGACAACGGGGAGGCTACACCTTC	CASSLSGGQRGGYTF
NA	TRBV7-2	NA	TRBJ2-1	TGTGCCAGCAGCGCGACAGGTCCTGGATACAATGAGCAGTTCTTC	CASSATGPGYNEQFF
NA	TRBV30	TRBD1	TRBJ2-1	TGTGCCTGGCACCGATCCGGGACAGGGAATAACAATGAGCAGTTCTTC	CAWHRSGTGNNNEQFF
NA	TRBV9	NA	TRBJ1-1	TGTGCCAGCAGCGGAGAACAGTTTAGGGGCGAAGCTTTCTTT	CASSGEQFRGEAFF
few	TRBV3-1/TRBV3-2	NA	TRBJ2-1	TGTGCCAGCAGCCAAGCGAGGGGGTTGGGTGAGCAGTTCTTC	CASSQARGLGEQFF
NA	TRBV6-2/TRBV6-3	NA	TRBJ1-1	TGTGCCAGCAGTATCCCCGGGAACACTGAAGCTTTCTTT	CASSIPGNTEAFF
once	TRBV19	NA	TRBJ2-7	TGTGCCAGTAGTATCCTACAGGGACGCGAGCAGTACTTC	CASSILQGREQYF
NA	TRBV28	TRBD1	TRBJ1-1	TGTGCCAGTCCGGCCCGGACAGGGGACATGAACACTGAAGCTTTCTTT	CASPARTGDMNTEAFF
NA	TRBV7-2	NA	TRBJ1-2	TGTGCCAGCAGCTTAACGAGGTTGGGTGGCTACACCTTC	CASSLTRLGGYTF
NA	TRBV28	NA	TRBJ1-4	TGTGCCAGCAACCCCGAGGGGGTGTCAACTAATGAAAAACTGTTTTTT	CASNPEGVSTNEKLFF
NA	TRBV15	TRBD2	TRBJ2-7	TGTGCCACCAGCAGTCTAGCGGGATCATACGAGCAGTACTTC	CATSSLAGSYEQYF
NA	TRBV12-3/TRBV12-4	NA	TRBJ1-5	TGTGCCAGCAGCTGGGCCGGGGATCAGCCCCAGCATTTT	CASSWAGDQPQHF
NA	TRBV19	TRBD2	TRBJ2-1	TGTGCCAGTAGTACCCAGGGACTAGCGGGAAACTACAATGAGCAGTTCTTC	CASSTQGLAGNYNEQFF
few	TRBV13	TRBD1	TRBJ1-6	TGTGCCAGCAGCTTTGGACAGGGGAATTCACCCCTCCACTTT	CASSFGQGNSPLHF
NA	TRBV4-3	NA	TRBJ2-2	TGCGCCAGCAGCCAACCGACAGGCACGAACACCGGGGAGCTGTTTTTT	CASSQPTGTNTGELFF
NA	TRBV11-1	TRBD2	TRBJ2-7	TGTGCCAGCAGCCGGGGCGGGAGCTCCTACGAGCAGTACTTC	CASSRGGSSYEQYF
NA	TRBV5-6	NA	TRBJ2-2	TGTGCCAGCAGCTTCCCGACCGGGGAGCTGTTTTTT	CASSFPTGELFF
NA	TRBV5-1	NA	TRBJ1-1	TGCGCCAGCAGCTTGGCTACCCGGGGATTGTGGAACACTGAAGCTTTCTTT	CASSLATRGLWNTEAFF
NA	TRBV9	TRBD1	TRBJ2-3	TGTGCCAGCAGCAAACCACTCGGGACAGGGCTAGATACGCAGTATTTT	CASSKPLGTGLDTQYF
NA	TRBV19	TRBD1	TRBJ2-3	TGTGCCAGTAGTATCCGGGACAGGGGTGCCCATAGAGATACGCAGTATTTT	CASSIRDRGAHRDTQYF
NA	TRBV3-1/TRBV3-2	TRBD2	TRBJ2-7	TGTGCCAGCAGCCAAGCCTCTCGGGGTAGCGGGAGTAACGAGCAGTACTTC	CASSQASRGSGSNEQYF
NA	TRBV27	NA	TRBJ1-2	TGTGCCAGCAGTCCGACAGAGTTCGATGGCTACACCTTC	CASSPTEFDGYTF
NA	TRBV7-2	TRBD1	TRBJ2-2	TGTGCCAGCAGCTGGACAGGGCAAACCGGGGAGCTGTTTTTT	CASSWTGQTGELFF